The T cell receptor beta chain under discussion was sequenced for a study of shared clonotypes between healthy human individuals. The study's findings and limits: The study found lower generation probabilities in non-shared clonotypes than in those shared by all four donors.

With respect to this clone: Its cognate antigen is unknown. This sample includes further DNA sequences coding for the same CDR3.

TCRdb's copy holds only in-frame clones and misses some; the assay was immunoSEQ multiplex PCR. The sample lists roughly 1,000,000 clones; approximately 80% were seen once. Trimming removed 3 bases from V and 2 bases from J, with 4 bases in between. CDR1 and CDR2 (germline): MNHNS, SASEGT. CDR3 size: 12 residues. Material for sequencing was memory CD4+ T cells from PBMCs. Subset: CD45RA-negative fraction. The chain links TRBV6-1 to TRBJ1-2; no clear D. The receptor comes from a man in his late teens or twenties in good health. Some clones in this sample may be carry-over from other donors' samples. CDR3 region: CASSELNYGYTF. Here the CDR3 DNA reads TGTGCCAGCAGTGAGCTGAACTATGGCTACACCTTC.